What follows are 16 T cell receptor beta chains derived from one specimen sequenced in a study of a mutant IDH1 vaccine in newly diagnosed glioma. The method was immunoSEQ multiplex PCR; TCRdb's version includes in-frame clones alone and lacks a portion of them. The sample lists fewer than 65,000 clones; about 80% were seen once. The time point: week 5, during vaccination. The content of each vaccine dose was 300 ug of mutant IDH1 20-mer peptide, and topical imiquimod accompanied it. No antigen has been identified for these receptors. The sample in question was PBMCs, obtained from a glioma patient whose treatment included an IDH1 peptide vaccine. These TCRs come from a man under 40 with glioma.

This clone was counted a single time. CDR3 residues: CASSGTDSYEQYF. CDR3 nucleotide sequence: TGCGCCAGCAGCGGAACGGATTCCTACGAGCAGTACTTC. The chain employs TRBV5-1 and TRBJ2-7; D gene uncertain. The CDR3 consists of 13 residues. The germline gives CDR1 SGHRS, CDR2 YFSETQ. V lost 4 bases to trimming and J lost 1 base, with 9 bases between them.

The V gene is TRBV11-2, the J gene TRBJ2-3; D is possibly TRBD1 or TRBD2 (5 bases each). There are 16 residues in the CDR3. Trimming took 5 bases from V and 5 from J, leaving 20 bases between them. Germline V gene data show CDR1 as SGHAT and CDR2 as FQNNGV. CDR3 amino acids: CASSPRTRDPQDTQYF. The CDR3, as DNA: TGTGCCAGCAGCCCTAGGACCCGGGACCCACAAGATACGCAGTATTTT.

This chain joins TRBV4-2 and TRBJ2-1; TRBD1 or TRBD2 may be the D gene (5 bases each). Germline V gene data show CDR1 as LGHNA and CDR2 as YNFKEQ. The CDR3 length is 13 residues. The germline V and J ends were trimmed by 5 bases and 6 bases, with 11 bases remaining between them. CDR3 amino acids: CASSNVGGNEQFF. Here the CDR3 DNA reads TGTGCCAGCAGCAACGTTGGGGGCAATGAGCAGTTCTTC.

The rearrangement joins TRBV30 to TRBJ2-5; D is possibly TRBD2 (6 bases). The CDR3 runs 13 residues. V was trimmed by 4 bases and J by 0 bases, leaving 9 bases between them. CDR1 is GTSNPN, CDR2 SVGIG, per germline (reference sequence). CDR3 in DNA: TGTGCCTGGAATGCGGGGTACCAAGAGACCCAGTACTTC. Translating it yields CAWNAGYQETQYF.

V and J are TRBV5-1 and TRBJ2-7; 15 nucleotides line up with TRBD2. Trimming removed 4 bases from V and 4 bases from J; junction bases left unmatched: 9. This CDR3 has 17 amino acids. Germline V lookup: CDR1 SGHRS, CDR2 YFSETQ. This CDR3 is CASSHRTSGGAQYEQYF. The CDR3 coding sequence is TGCGCCAGCAGCCACCGGACTAGCGGGGGGGCTCAGTACGAGCAGTACTTC.

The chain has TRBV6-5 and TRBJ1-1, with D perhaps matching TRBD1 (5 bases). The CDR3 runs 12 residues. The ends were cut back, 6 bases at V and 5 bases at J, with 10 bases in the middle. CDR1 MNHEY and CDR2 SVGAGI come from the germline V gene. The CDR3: CASSGRGTEAFF. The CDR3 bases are TGTGCCAGCAGCGGGAGGGGTACTGAAGCTTTCTTT.

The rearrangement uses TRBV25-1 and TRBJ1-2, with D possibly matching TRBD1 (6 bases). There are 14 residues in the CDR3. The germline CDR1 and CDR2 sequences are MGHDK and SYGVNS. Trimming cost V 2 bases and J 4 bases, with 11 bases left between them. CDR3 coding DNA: TGTGCCAGCAGTGAACAGGGGAGAGCCTATGGCTACACCTTC. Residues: CASSEQGRAYGYTF.

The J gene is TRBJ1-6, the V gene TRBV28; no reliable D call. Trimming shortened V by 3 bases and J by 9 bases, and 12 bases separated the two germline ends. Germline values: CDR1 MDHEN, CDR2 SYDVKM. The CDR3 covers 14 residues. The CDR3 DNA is TGTGCCAGCAGTTTTGTCGGCGCTGGTTCACCCCTCCACTTT. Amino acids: CASSFVGAGSPLHF.

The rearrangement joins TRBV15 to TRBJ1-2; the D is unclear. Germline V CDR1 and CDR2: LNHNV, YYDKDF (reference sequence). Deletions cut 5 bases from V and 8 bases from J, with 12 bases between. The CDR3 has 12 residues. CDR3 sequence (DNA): TGTGCCACCAGCGTCCTGTCCGGGGGCTACACCTTC. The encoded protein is CATSVLSGGYTF.

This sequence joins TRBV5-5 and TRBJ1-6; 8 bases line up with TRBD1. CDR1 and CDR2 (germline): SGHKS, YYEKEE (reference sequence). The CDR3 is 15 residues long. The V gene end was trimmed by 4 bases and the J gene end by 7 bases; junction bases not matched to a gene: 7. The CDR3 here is CASSHRQGTNSPLHF. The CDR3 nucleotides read TGTGCCAGCAGCCACCGACAGGGGACCAATTCACCCCTCCACTTT.

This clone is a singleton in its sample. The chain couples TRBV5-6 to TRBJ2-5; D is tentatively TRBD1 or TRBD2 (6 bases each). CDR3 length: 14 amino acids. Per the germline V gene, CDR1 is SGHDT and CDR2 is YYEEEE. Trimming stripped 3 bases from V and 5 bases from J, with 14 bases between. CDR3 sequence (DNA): TGTGCCAGCAGCTCCTCCCGGGGGCGGGAGACCCAGTACTTC. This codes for CASSSSRGRETQYF.

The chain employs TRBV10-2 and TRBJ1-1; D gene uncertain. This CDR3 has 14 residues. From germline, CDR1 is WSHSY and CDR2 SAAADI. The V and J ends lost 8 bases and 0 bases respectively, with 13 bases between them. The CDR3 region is CASGPLGMNTEAFF. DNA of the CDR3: TGCGCCAGCGGACCCTTAGGGATGAACACTGAAGCTTTCTTT.

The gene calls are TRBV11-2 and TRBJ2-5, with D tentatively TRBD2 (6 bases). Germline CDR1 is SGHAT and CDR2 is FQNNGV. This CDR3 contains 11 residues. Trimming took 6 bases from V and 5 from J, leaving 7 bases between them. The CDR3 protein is CASREGETQYF. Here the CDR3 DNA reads TGTGCCAGCAGGGAGGGGGAGACCCAGTACTTC.

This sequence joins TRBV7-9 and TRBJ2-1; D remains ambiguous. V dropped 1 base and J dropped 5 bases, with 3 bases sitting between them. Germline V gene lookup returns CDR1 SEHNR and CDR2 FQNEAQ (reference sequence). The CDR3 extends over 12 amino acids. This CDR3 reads CASSLGNNEQFF. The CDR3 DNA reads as TGTGCCAGCAGCTTAGGAAACAATGAGCAGTTCTTC.

CDR3 sequence: CARGTVYNYGYTF. DNA of the CDR3: TGTGCCAGGGGGACAGTTTATAACTATGGCTACACCTTC. The rearrangement joins TRBV2 to TRBJ1-2; the match to TRBD1 covers 7 bases. The CDR3 length is 13 residues. Germline V gene data show CDR1 as SNHLY and CDR2 as FYNNEI. V lost 9 bases, J lost 1 base, and 5 bases stayed unmatched. Full variable domain (missing parts from reference TRBV2 and TRBJ1-2): EPEVTQTPSHQVTQMGQEVILRCVPISNHLYFYWYRQILGQKVEFLVSFYNNEISEKSEIFDDQFSVERPDGSNFTLKIRSTKLEDSAMYFCARGTVYNYGYTFGSGTRLTVV.

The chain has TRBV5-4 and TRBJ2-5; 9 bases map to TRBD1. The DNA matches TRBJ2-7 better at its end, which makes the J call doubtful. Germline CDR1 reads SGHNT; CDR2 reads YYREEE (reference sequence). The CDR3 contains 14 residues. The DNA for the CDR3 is TGTGCCAGCAGCTTTGGGACAGGGCCCTACGAGCAGTACTTC. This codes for CASSFGTGPYEQYF.